These 5 T cell receptor beta chains were all obtained from the same sample, sequenced in a study of T-cell reconstitution after alpha-beta-depleted transplantation in children. A library of TCRbeta sequences, prepared with unique molecular identifiers, was generated. TCRdb analysed the PCR reads with MiXCR anew, one entry per CDR3 protein. The table lists approximately 490,000 distinct CDR3 sequences, over 9.5% of them singletons. The input for sequencing was PBMCs, taken before TCRalphabeta/CD19-depleted stem cell transplant. The receptors here all came from a child aged 2 to 10 with inherited bone marrow failure, due to receive a stem cell transplant.

The table lists this clonotype with many counts. This chain uses TRBV20-1 with TRBJ2-7; TRBD2 aligns across 15 bases. From germline, CDR1 is DFQATT and CDR2 SNEGSKA (reference sequence). Unmatched junction bases numbered 6, after V lost 6 bases and J lost 3 bases. The CDR3 has 15 amino acids. CDR3 amino acids: CSAGTSGRSGYEQYF. As DNA, the CDR3 is TGCAGTGCCGGGACTAGCGGGAGGAGCGGCTACGAGCAGTACTTC.

This clonotype was seen at least ten times. The gene calls are TRBV19 and TRBJ2-2; D is uncertain. The CDR3 has 14 amino acids. Trimming removed 3 bases at V and 0 bases at J, with 5 bases between. Germline-derived CDR1 and CDR2 are LNHDA and SQIVND (reference sequence). CDR3 region: CASSIGANTGELFF. Written as DNA, the CDR3 is TGTGCCAGTAGTATCGGTGCGAACACCGGGGAGCTGTTTTTT.

This clonotype was found many times. This rearrangement joins TRBV20-1 to TRBJ1-4; D gene unclear. V was shortened by 6 bases and J by 0 bases, with 11 bases between the two germline ends. Germline lookup yields CDR1 DFQATT and CDR2 SNEGSKA (reference sequence). The length of the CDR3 is 14 residues. CDR3: CSALGRATNEKLFF. The CDR3 coding sequence is TGCAGTGCCCTCGGAAGAGCAACTAATGAAAAACTGTTTTTT.

This clonotype was counted ten times or more. The chain recombines TRBV5-1 with TRBJ2-2, with D tentatively TRBD1 (6 bases). The CDR3 extends over 14 amino acids. CDR1 and CDR2 (germline): SGHRS, YFSETQ. V lost 4 bases, J lost 5 bases, and 12 bases lay in between. In DNA, the CDR3 is TGCGCCAGCAGCCTCCTAACAGGGACCGGGGAGCTGTTTTTT. Residues: CASSLLTGTGELFF.

V and J are TRBV24-1 and TRBJ1-2, with D possibly matching TRBD1 (5 bases). Trimming shortened V by 4 bases and J by 8 bases, and 13 bases separated the two germline ends. The CDR3 has 13 amino acids. CDR1 is KGHDR and CDR2 is SFDVKD in the germline V gene. The CDR3 is CATSDLGGGGYTF. CDR3 nucleotide sequence: TGTGCCACCAGTGACCTCGGTGGGGGGGGCTACACCTTC.